This T cell receptor beta chain was profiled in a study of blood T cell repertoires in COVID-19 (dated by TCRdb to the early 2020s). About the full investigation: The collaborator samples originated in the United States, Italy and Spain and spanned the acute and convalescent phases of COVID-19. The material from the prospective study consisted of cDNA or gDNA derived from T cells, B-cell-depleted T cells, or PBMCs. The dataset comprised deeply sampled blood TCRbeta repertoires from subjects exposed to, actively infected with, or recovered from COVID-19. The repertoires were released in a freely available public database intended as a resource for research on the immune response to SARS-CoV-2. Samples came from the ongoing ImmuneRACE study (first 160 participants) plus 1,254 subjects from 6 global collaborators. A de-identified subject ID, COVID-19 status, age in years and sex were almost always included in the sample metadata. Where HLA class I and class II types were available, the types were taken from metadata supplied by the sample provider, not from assay-based typing.

Participants in the prospective study were enrolled through a virtual design, were aged about 18 to 90 years, and lived in 24 United States geographic areas. In the prospective study, cohorts were assigned on the basis of participant-reported clinical history obtained from a screening survey and a study questionnaire. In the prospective study, whole blood, serum and a nasopharyngeal or oropharyngeal swab were collected from each participant by mobile phlebotomists. Additional blood draws and questionnaires over an approximately 2-month period could optionally be provided by prospective study participants. Before DNA extraction, blood samples from the prospective study were shipped at room temperature or frozen. TCRbeta CDR3 regions were amplified from genomic DNA using the immunoSEQ Assay, a bias-controlled multiplex PCR. As for how the authors treated the data: Within the assay, amplification of reference gene primers was used to estimate how many nucleated cells each sample contained. To quantify the absolute abundance of each unique TCRbeta CDR3 rearrangement, sequence reads were collapsed and filtered. For each sample, productive Simpson clonality was calculated as the square root of Simpson's diversity index across productive rearrangements. TCRdb took over this immuneACCESS table, retaining in-frame rearrangements with V and J assigned. Such tables are incomplete; in checked studies, under half of the missing clones stem from an unresolved V gene, and the remainder is unexplained. V and J calls and clone size are as listed in that table; D and trimming were resolved from the DNA. Recorded for this sample are over 350,000 clones; roughly 90% of them occurred a single time. Approximately 0.96% of the sample is taken by the ten largest.

Broad study findings and their caveats: The quantity of clinical and demographic metadata differed by source and by participant and was supplied without curation.

Comment on this clone: No cognate antigen has been identified for it. The sample holds no much larger clone one base away, and base qualities are not on file.

The sequence came from a woman between 25 and 40 years old with acute COVID-19. The source material was PBMCs or T cells enriched from blood (not recorded which).

CDR3 region: CASSWVLDRGRIGGEKLFF. The sequenced DNA is TGCGCCAGCAGCTGGGTACTGGACAGGGGGCGCATAGGAGGTGAAAAACTGTTTTTT. The chain is encoded by TRBV5-1 joined to TRBJ1-4, with 11 middle bases fitting TRBD1. Unmatched junction bases come to 17, with V trimmed by 3 bases and J by 7 bases. As encoded in the germline V gene, CDR1 is SGHRS while CDR2 is YFSETQ. The CDR3, cysteine through phenylalanine, is 19 amino acids long. The retained sequence is limited to the CDR3, 57 bases, with the frame set at the first base.